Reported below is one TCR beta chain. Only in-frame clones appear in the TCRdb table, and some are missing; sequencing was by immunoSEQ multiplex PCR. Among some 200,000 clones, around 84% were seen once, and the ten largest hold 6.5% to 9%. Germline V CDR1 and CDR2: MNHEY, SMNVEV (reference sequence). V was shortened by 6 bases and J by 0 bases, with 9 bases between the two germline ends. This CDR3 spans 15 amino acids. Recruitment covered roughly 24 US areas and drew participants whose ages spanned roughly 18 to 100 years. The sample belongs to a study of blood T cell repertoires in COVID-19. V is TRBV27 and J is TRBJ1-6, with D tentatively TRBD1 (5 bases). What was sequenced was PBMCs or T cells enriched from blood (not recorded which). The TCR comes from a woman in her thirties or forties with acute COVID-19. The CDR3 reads CASRTGLSYNSPLHF. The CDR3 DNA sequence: TGTGCCAGCAGAACAGGCCTCTCCTATAATTCACCCCTCCACTTT.